These 24 T cell receptor beta chains were sequenced from one sample in a study of T cell responses to AZD1222 COVID-19 vaccine. Using immunoSEQ multiplex PCR, the repertoire was profiled, and TCRdb retains in-frame clones only, with some absent. The sample consists of 150,000 to 200,000 clones, more than 90% of them appearing once. The sequenced sample was peripheral blood, obtained on day 0 of AZD1222 vaccination. These receptors were obtained from an adult in good health.

CDR3 DNA: TGCAGCGGCGGGACAGGGTGGACTGAAGCTTTCTTT. Encoded protein: CSGGTGWTEAFF. The genes are TRBV29-1 and TRBJ1-1; 9 positions agree with TRBD1. This CDR3 comprises 12 residues. Germline V gene lookup returns CDR1 SQVTM and CDR2 ANQGSEA. The J segment lost 5 bases and the V segment lost 7 bases, leaving 5 bases of the junction unmatched.

The chain employs TRBV6-5 and TRBJ2-7, with 7 positions matching TRBD1. The CDR3 consists of 14 residues. The V and J ends lost 6 bases and 4 bases, in that order; junction bases with no gene match: 9. Germline-derived CDR1 and CDR2 are MNHEY and SVGAGI. This CDR3 is CASSTTGYGYEQYF. The CDR3 DNA reads as TGTGCCAGCAGCACGACAGGGTACGGATACGAGCAGTACTTC.

The chain combines TRBV11-2 with TRBJ2-7; no reliable D call. Germline V CDR1 and CDR2: SGHAT, FQNNGV. Trimming shortened V by 5 bases and J by 9 bases, and 17 bases separated the two germline ends. This CDR3 has 13 amino acids. As DNA, the CDR3 is TGTGCCAGCAGCCCCCGGCAGCAAGTCGGGCAGTACTTC. This encodes CASSPRQQVGQYF.

V is TRBV19 and J is TRBJ2-1, with 8 positions matching TRBD1. The J segment lost 15 bases and the V segment lost 10 bases, leaving 11 bases of the junction unmatched. The CDR3 has 11 residues. Germline V gene sequence: CDR1 LNHDA, CDR2 SQIVND (reference sequence). CDR3 amino acids: CAIEQGGQLFF. CDR3 nucleotide sequence: TGTGCCATCGAACAGGGGGGCCAACTGTTCTTC.

The chain uses TRBV9 and TRBJ2-1; 10 bases are a match to TRBD2. The junction had 8 bases not matched to a gene; V was cut back by 6 bases and J by 2 bases. Germline CDR1 is SGDLS and CDR2 is YYNGEE. CDR3 length: 16 amino acids. CDR3 amino acids: CASTPSGSGPYNEQFF. CDR3 DNA sequence: TGTGCCAGCACCCCTAGCGGGAGCGGCCCCTACAATGAGCAGTTCTTC.

J is TRBJ1-1 and V is TRBV3-1 (or the pseudogene TRBV3-2); D gene unclear. Germline lookup yields CDR1 LGHDT and CDR2 YNNKEL (reference sequence). V gave up 4 bases and J gave up 5 bases, with 14 bases separating them. CDR3 size: 14 residues. In DNA form, the CDR3 reads TGTGCCAGCAGCCTCTCGCGGGGTAGGACTGAAGCTTTCTTT. This gives the protein CASSLSRGRTEAFF.

The chain combines TRBV12-3 or TRBV12-4 with TRBJ1-2; TRBD1 matches 9 bases. V shed 1 base, J shed 11 bases, and the junction held 5 bases outside the gene matches. The CDR3 runs to 13 residues. The CDR3 nucleotides read TGTGCCAGCAGTTTAGGACCGGGACAGGGTTACACCTTC. Protein product: CASSLGPGQGYTF.

The chain carries TRBV12-3 or TRBV12-4 and TRBJ2-5; 9 nucleotides match TRBD2. V was clipped by 6 bases and J by 5 bases; unmatched bases: 4. The CDR3 loop spans 13 amino acids. The CDR3 reads CASSIAGVETQYF. In DNA form, the CDR3 reads TGTGCCAGCAGCATAGCGGGAGTGGAGACCCAGTACTTC.

The chain carries TRBV10-3 and TRBJ2-2; the match to TRBD1 covers 9 bases. CDR1 ENHRY and CDR2 SYGVKD come from the germline V gene. CDR3 length: 16 amino acids. The ends lost 2 bases at V and 6 bases at J; junction bases unmatched: 7. The CDR3 region has the DNA TGTGCCATCAGTGAGACCACCGGGACAGGGCCCGGGGAGCTGTTTTTT. Its translation is CAISETTGTGPGELFF.

The rearrangement joins TRBV3-1 (or the pseudogene TRBV3-2) to TRBJ2-5; D gene unclear. This CDR3 comprises 13 residues. In germline, CDR1 is LGHDT, CDR2 YNNKEL (reference sequence). V lost 0 bases and J lost 4, with 6 bases in between. The chain's CDR3 is CASSQDSSETQYF. The CDR3 DNA sequence: TGTGCCAGCAGCCAAGATAGTTCAGAGACCCAGTACTTC.

This CDR3 is CASSDVLSNQPQHF. The CDR3 bases are TGTGCCAGCAGTGATGTGCTTAGCAATCAGCCCCAGCATTTT. J is TRBJ1-5 and V is TRBV2; the D is unclear. The CDR3 is 14 amino acids. The V end was cut by 3 bases, the J end by 0 bases, with 6 bases between. CDR1 and CDR2 (germline): SNHLY, FYNNEI.

V and J are TRBV5-6 and TRBJ1-6, with D unclear. Germline CDR1 and CDR2: SGHDT and YYEEEE. The CDR3 has 16 amino acids. V lost 4 bases and J lost 8, with 19 bases in between. As DNA, the CDR3 is TGTGCCAGCAGCCCCCCCGGGCATCCCTGGGATTCACCCCTCCACTTT. Translating it yields CASSPPGHPWDSPLHF.

The rearrangement uses TRBV5-1 and TRBJ1-5; TRBD1 might be the D (5 bases). The V end was cut by 4 bases, the J end by 0 bases, with 14 bases between. Germline values: CDR1 SGHRS, CDR2 YFSETQ. CDR3 length: 16 residues. This chain's CDR3 is CASSPEGMYSNQPQHF. The CDR3 DNA reads as TGCGCCAGCAGCCCGGAGGGGATGTATAGCAATCAGCCCCAGCATTTT. Together with reference TRBV5-1 and TRBJ1-5, the CDR3 gives the full variable domain: KAGVTQTPRYLIKTRGQQVTLSCSPISGHRSVSWYQQTPGQGLQFLFEYFSETQRNKGNFPGRFSGRQFSNSRSEMNVSTLELGDSALYLCASSPEGMYSNQPQHFGDGTRLSIL.

The CDR3 here is CASSGEGGSQPQHF. CDR3 coding DNA: TGTGCCAGCAGTGGGGAGGGGGGCAGCCAGCCCCAGCATTTT. The chain carries TRBV2 and TRBJ1-5, with a possible D match to TRBD1 (6 bases). V was cut by 4 bases and J by 7 bases, with 14 bases left in between. The CDR3 length is 14 residues. From germline, CDR1 is SNHLY and CDR2 FYNNEI.

The chain is built from TRBV6-5 and TRBJ2-1, with 8 nucleotides matching TRBD2. The germline gives CDR1 MNHEY, CDR2 SVGAGI. CDR3 length: 16 amino acids. The J segment lost 2 bases and the V segment lost 2 bases, leaving 5 bases of the junction unmatched. The CDR3 DNA follows: TGTGCCAGCAGTTACGGGGGACTAGAGCCCTACAATGAGCAGTTCTTC. The encoded protein is CASSYGGLEPYNEQFF.

The chain is built from TRBV29-1 and TRBJ2-7; 8 nucleotides line up with TRBD1. The CDR3 has 12 residues. Germline V lookup: CDR1 SQVTM, CDR2 ANQGSEA. With V trimmed by 7 bases and J by 2 bases, 4 bases remained unmatched. The CDR3 bases are TGCAGCGCTCGGACAGGGCCCTACGAGCAGTACTTC. It codes for CSARTGPYEQYF.

CDR3 nucleotides: TGTGCCAGCAGTGAGAGTCTCAACAATGAGCAGTTCTTC. It codes for CASSESLNNEQFF. V usage is TRBV2 and J usage is TRBJ2-1; unclear D gene. V dropped 3 bases and J dropped 5 bases, with 8 bases sitting between them. The CDR3 totals 13 residues. Germline CDR1 SNHLY, CDR2 FYNNEI.

The rearrangement links TRBV6-5 to TRBJ2-2, with 8 bases fitting TRBD1. Germline trimming cut 6 bases from V and 5 bases from J; bases unmatched to any gene: 5. The CDR3 totals 14 residues. CDR1 and CDR2 from the germline V gene are MNHEY and SVGAGI. CDR3 DNA sequence: TGTGCCAGCAGCAGGGACAGGCTTACCGGGGAGCTGTTTTTT. Translated: CASSRDRLTGELFF.

This chain joins TRBV2 and TRBJ1-2; 8 positions agree with TRBD1. V shed 5 bases and J 8 bases; nucleotides not matched to a gene: 13. Germline loops: CDR1 SNHLY, CDR2 FYNNEI. The CDR3 covers 15 residues. The CDR3 region has the DNA TGTGCCAGCAGTTCCCTACAGACAGGGGCGTGGGGCTACACCTTC. Its translation: CASSSLQTGAWGYTF.

A few counts support this clone. The chain carries TRBV27 and TRBJ2-1; 9 bases are a match to TRBD2. The CDR3 has 16 amino acids. Germline CDR1 and CDR2: MNHEY and SMNVEV (reference sequence). V shed 0 bases and J 8 bases; nucleotides not matched to a gene: 8. The CDR3 DNA reads TGTGCCAGCAGTTTATCTGGTCTAGCGGGATCGGATGAGCAGTTCTTC. It translates to CASSLSGLAGSDEQFF.

The J gene is TRBJ1-3, the V gene TRBV5-4; D is perhaps TRBD1 (6 bases). The germline gives CDR1 SGHNT, CDR2 YYREEE (reference sequence). CDR3 length equals 14 residues. V dropped 0 bases and J dropped 5 bases, with 9 bases sitting between them. The CDR3 nucleotides are TGTGCCAGCAGCTTGGCTGGGGGCCGAAACACCATATATTTT. Amino acid sequence: CASSLAGGRNTIYF.

The genes are TRBV7-9 and TRBJ1-1, with 7 bases lining up with TRBD1. The CDR3 has 14 amino acids. Per germline, CDR1 SEHNR and CDR2 FQNEAQ (reference sequence). With 4 bases clipped from V and 5 bases from J, the junction kept 7 bases outside the gene matches. The CDR3 bases are TGTGCCAGCAGCTCCTACGACAGGGTGACTGAAGCTTTCTTT. It translates to CASSSYDRVTEAFF.

This clone was seen a single time. One junction end does not reproduce the germline sequence, and a read error may be involved. The chain recombines TRBV12-3 or TRBV12-4 with TRBJ1-4; D unresolved. The CDR3 contains 13 residues. For the CDR3, the DNA is TGTGCCAGCAGCCGCGGAACTGATGAAAAACTGTTTTTT. Its protein product is CASSRGTDEKLFF.

The chain links TRBV15 to TRBJ2-7; weak D call: TRBD2 (5 bases). CDR1 is LNHNV, CDR2 YYDKDF, per germline (reference sequence). V dropped 0 bases and J dropped 3 bases, with 12 bases sitting between them. The CDR3 extends over 15 amino acids. For the CDR3, the DNA is TGTGCCACCAGCAGAGATCTTCCAGCGGTCTACGAGCAGTACTTC. Translated, it gives CATSRDLPAVYEQYF.